This T cell receptor (beta chain) comes out of a study of blood T cell repertoires in COVID-19. This table comes from immunoSEQ multiplex PCR, and its TCRdb copy is limited to in-frame clones, with some not included. The sample contains nearly 40,000 clones, over 70% of which appear only once. Trimming removed 5 bases from V and 4 bases from J, with 11 bases in between. CDR1 SEHNR and CDR2 FQNEAQ come from the germline V gene (reference sequence). This CDR3 region has 13 residues. Sequenced sample: peripheral blood. The chain combines TRBV7-9 with TRBJ1-1, with D perhaps matching TRBD1 (5 bases). This clonotype originated in a woman in her 70s with acute or convalescent COVID-19. The CDR3 loop reads CASSDPRVTEAFF. In DNA form, the CDR3 reads TGTGCCAGCAGCGACCCCAGGGTCACTGAAGCTTTCTTT.